These 29 T cell receptor beta chains came from one sample sequenced in a study of blood T cell repertoires in COVID-19. Method: immunoSEQ multiplex PCR; TCRdb's copy keeps in-frame clones and lacks some. In the table there are fewer than 250,000 clones, more than 70% of which are singletons. The sequenced material came from peripheral blood. These receptors came from a woman aged 45-65 years with acute or convalescent COVID-19.

The count of this clone is one. The chain uses TRBV11-2 and TRBJ2-3, with TRBD2 identical over 11 bases. Germline CDR1 is SGHAT and CDR2 is FQNNGV. This CDR3 is 18 amino acids long. V shed 4 bases, J shed 2 bases, and the junction held 11 bases outside the gene matches. The CDR3 reads CASSSEPGLADYTDTQYF. The CDR3 nucleotides are TGTGCCAGCAGCTCAGAGCCGGGACTAGCGGACTACACAGATACGCAGTATTTT.

This clone was seen more than once but under ten times. This chain uses TRBV5-1 with TRBJ2-1; 9 bases match TRBD1. The length of the CDR3 is 13 residues. V was pared by 7 bases and J by 6 bases, with 5 bases of the junction left unmatched. Germline CDR1 SGHRS, CDR2 YFSETQ. CDR3 protein: CASAQGAGNEQFF. CDR3 nucleotides: TGCGCCAGCGCACAGGGGGCAGGCAATGAGCAGTTCTTC.

The V call is TRBV19, the J call TRBJ1-5; 8 bases match TRBD1. Germline V CDR1 and CDR2: LNHDA, SQIVND (reference sequence). V was pared by 6 bases and J by 7 bases, with 5 bases of the junction left unmatched. CDR3 length: 13 residues. CDR3 sequence (DNA): TGTGCCAGTAGCAGGACAGGGCCCCAGCCCCAGCATTTT. Amino acids: CASSRTGPQPQHF.

CDR3 in amino acids: CSEVSARGQYF. CDR3 nucleotides: TGCAGTGAGGTTTCTGCCAGGGGGCAGTATTTT. This rearrangement joins TRBV20-1 to TRBJ2-3, with D tentatively TRBD1 (6 bases). The CDR3 spans 11 residues. The V and J ends lost 7 bases and 11 bases respectively, with 16 bases between them. Per the germline V gene, CDR1 is DFQATT and CDR2 is SNEGSKA (reference sequence).

By proportion, this clone is medium-sized (0.01 to 0.1%). The chain couples TRBV29-1 to TRBJ2-1, with 11 bases identical to TRBD2. After removal of 7 bases from V and 6 bases from J, the junction contained 8 bases not matched to a gene. CDR1 SQVTM and CDR2 ANQGSEA come from the germline V gene. The CDR3 is made up of 14 amino acids. CDR3 amino acids: CSAHPGTSGNEQFF. The CDR3 DNA sequence: TGCAGCGCACACCCCGGGACTAGCGGCAATGAGCAGTTCTTC.

V is TRBV19 and J is TRBJ2-3; D might be TRBD2 (5 bases). Germline CDR1 is LNHDA and CDR2 is SQIVND (reference sequence). The ends were cut back, 5 bases at V and 2 bases at J, with 11 bases in the middle. The CDR3 is 14 amino acids. This chain's CDR3 is CASSPDYYTDTQYF. The CDR3 nucleotides are TGTGCCAGTAGTCCCGACTATTACACAGATACGCAGTATTTT.

This clone came up a few times. The rearrangement uses TRBV12-3 or TRBV12-4 and TRBJ2-2; weak D call: TRBD1 (6 bases). CDR3 size: 12 residues. Trimming left V 9 bases short and J 6 bases short, with 11 bases between. The CDR3 DNA is TGTGCCAGTCAGGGGTTAGCCGGGGAGCTGTTTTTT. Translation gives CASQGLAGELFF.

Concerning this clone: The junction does not match germline at one end; this may be a read error. The rearrangement links TRBV2 to TRBJ2-7; possible D gene TRBD1, 11 bases. CDR1 is SNHLY and CDR2 is FYNNEI in the germline V gene. The length of the CDR3 is 15 residues. Written as DNA, the CDR3 is TGTGCCAGCAGTGGGACAGGGGGCGGTAGCGGGAGGCCGTGGTTC. Its translation: CASSGTGGGSGRPWF.

The chain combines TRBV27 with TRBJ1-1; D gene unclear. Germline V lookup: CDR1 MNHEY, CDR2 SMNVEV (reference sequence). Between the trimmed V and J ends, which lost 0 bases and 5 bases, there was a span of 13 bases. The CDR3 contains 15 residues. This chain's CDR3 is CASSLSFKGVTEAFF. Written as DNA, the CDR3 is TGTGCCAGCAGTTTATCGTTCAAGGGAGTGACTGAAGCTTTCTTT.

The chain has TRBV2 and TRBJ2-7; 7 nucleotides align to TRBD2. Germline V lookup: CDR1 SNHLY, CDR2 FYNNEI. CDR3 length: 14 amino acids. The trim removed 7 bases at V and 0 bases at J, leaving 6 bases unmatched. CDR3 amino acids: CASTAGPYSYEQYF. CDR3 nucleotide sequence: TGTGCCAGCACAGCGGGACCTTACTCCTACGAGCAGTACTTC.

The genes are TRBV29-1 and TRBJ1-1; D gene ambiguous. The V gene's germline CDR1 is SQVTM and CDR2 ANQGSEA. The CDR3 is 14 residues long. The germline V and J ends were trimmed by 5 bases and 6 bases, with 19 bases remaining between them. The CDR3 region has the DNA TGCAGCGTTTGCGCGGGGTCCCCGATTCCTGAAGCTTTCTTT. Translating it yields CSVCAGSPIPEAFF.

This chain links TRBV7-2 with TRBJ1-1, with D possibly matching TRBD1 (6 bases). CDR3 length: 15 amino acids. Trimming took 0 bases from V and 4 from J, leaving 12 bases between them. CDR1 is SGHTA, CDR2 FQGNSA, per germline. CDR3 sequence (DNA): TGTGCCAGCAGCTTAGCGAGGGCAGGGGTCACTGAAGCTTTCTTT. This encodes CASSLARAGVTEAFF.

This rearrangement joins TRBV7-8 to TRBJ2-5, with TRBD2 matching 9 bases. V lost 4 bases, J lost 3 bases, and 15 bases stayed unmatched. The CDR3 contains 18 residues. Germline V gene lookup returns CDR1 SGHVS and CDR2 FQNEAQ. The CDR3: CASSSRWASGTDKETQYF. CDR3 sequence (DNA): TGTGCCAGCAGCTCCCGGTGGGCTAGCGGGACAGACAAAGAGACCCAGTACTTC.

The V gene is TRBV7-2, the J gene TRBJ2-7; 13 bases agree with TRBD2. The CDR3 covers 16 residues. Germline V CDR1 and CDR2: SGHTA, FQGNSA. The V gene end was trimmed by 5 bases and the J gene end by 3 bases; junction bases not matched to a gene: 7. CDR3 in DNA: TGTGCCAGCAGCCTCGATCGGACTAGCGGGAGCTACGAGCAGTACTTC. Residues: CASSLDRTSGSYEQYF.

The chain joins TRBV5-1 to TRBJ2-5; 13 bases map to TRBD2. This CDR3 spans 17 amino acids. Germline CDR1 and CDR2: SGHRS and YFSETQ. The V segment lost 4 bases and the J segment 4 bases; nucleotides outside the gene matches: 10. Here the CDR3 reads CASSPGLAGPGVETQYF. The CDR3 bases are TGCGCCAGCAGCCCGGGACTAGCGGGACCGGGGGTAGAGACCCAGTACTTC.

This chain connects TRBV4-1 to TRBJ1-1, with a weak D call TRBD1 (5 bases). Germline CDR1 is MGHRA and CDR2 is YSYEKL. This CDR3 is built from 17 residues. Trimming shortened V by 1 base and J by 4 bases, and 19 bases separated the two germline ends. The CDR3 protein is CASSQALQGTLATEAFF. CDR3 sequence (DNA): TGCGCCAGCAGCCAAGCCCTTCAGGGAACCCTGGCCACTGAAGCTTTCTTT.

V and J are TRBV6-5 and TRBJ2-1; 8 nucleotides match TRBD2. In germline, CDR1 is MNHEY, CDR2 SVGAGI. J lost 5 bases, V lost 8 bases, and 8 bases had no gene match. This CDR3 has 14 residues. This chain's CDR3 is CASSGTRQDNEQFF. The CDR3 nucleotides are TGTGCCAGCTCCGGGACTAGGCAGGACAATGAGCAGTTCTTC.

V gene TRBV12-3 or TRBV12-4 combines with J gene TRBJ1-2; 7 bases agree with TRBD1. This CDR3 has 13 residues. V shed 8 bases, J shed 3 bases, and the junction held 6 bases outside the gene matches. The CDR3 coding sequence is TGTGCCAGCGCCCCCAGGGGGGACTATGGCTACACCTTC. It codes for CASAPRGDYGYTF.

The chain is built from TRBV2 and TRBJ2-7; TRBD2 aligns across 7 bases. The CDR3 extends over 12 amino acids. After removal of 7 bases from V and 5 bases from J, the junction contained 5 bases not matched to a gene. The germline CDR1 and CDR2 sequences are SNHLY and FYNNEI. CDR3 nucleotide sequence: TGTGCCAGCATTGGGGGGGGTGACGAGCAGTACTTC. This sequence encodes CASIGGGDEQYF.

This clone was found many times. The chain has TRBV28 and TRBJ2-2, with 8 bases lining up with TRBD2. The J segment lost 2 bases and the V segment lost 7 bases, leaving 6 bases of the junction unmatched. This CDR3 has 15 amino acids. The germline CDR1 and CDR2 sequences are MDHEN and SYDVKM. In DNA form, the CDR3 reads TGTGCCAGCATCCTTAGCGGGAAAAACACCGGGGAGCTGTTTTTT. Its translation is CASILSGKNTGELFF.

This chain connects TRBV10-3 to TRBJ2-1, with 9 bases matching TRBD2. Trimming removed 0 bases from V and 6 bases from J; junction bases left unmatched: 3. CDR3 size: 15 residues. Looked up from germline, CDR1 is ENHRY and CDR2 is SYGVKD. CDR3 sequence: CAISESAGGANEQFF. In DNA, the CDR3 is TGTGCCATCAGTGAGTCGGCGGGAGGGGCCAATGAGCAGTTCTTC.

The chain has TRBV10-3 and TRBJ2-7; weak D call: TRBD2 (5 bases). V was clipped by 4 bases and J by 6 bases, with 10 bases between them. Germline V gives CDR1 ENHRY, CDR2 SYGVKD. The CDR3 totals 12 residues. CDR3 nucleotides: TGTGCCATCAGTGTAGAGGGATCCGAGCAGTACTTC. This gives the protein CAISVEGSEQYF.

The CDR3 sequence: CASSPSGRARWEQFF. CDR3 coding DNA: TGTGCCAGCAGTCCTAGCGGGAGAGCTCGTTGGGAGCAGTTCTTC. This chain connects TRBV5-4 to TRBJ2-1; 10 bases agree with TRBD2. This CDR3 spans 15 amino acids. From germline, CDR1 is SGHNT and CDR2 YYREEE (reference sequence). The junction had 12 bases not matched to a gene; V was cut back by 5 bases and J by 10 bases.

The chain recombines TRBV6-5 with TRBJ2-1; D not certain. This CDR3 is 13 amino acids long. Trimming took 4 bases from V and 5 from J, leaving 9 bases between them. Germline CDR1 reads MNHEY; CDR2 reads SVGAGI. The CDR3 coding sequence is TGTGCCAGCAGTTTGGCCCGAAACAATGAGCAGTTCTTC. Translated: CASSLARNNEQFF.

To note about this clone: At the DNA level, this CDR3 is encoded by other sequences in the same sample as well. This rearrangement joins TRBV5-6 to TRBJ2-1, with D possibly matching TRBD2 (6 bases). CDR1 is SGHDT and CDR2 is YYEEEE in the germline V gene. The V end lost 3 bases, the J end lost 4 bases, and 8 bases lay between the germline ends. The CDR3 runs to 13 residues. The CDR3 reads CASSSGTYNEQFF. The CDR3 DNA follows: TGTGCCAGCAGCTCCGGGACTTACAATGAGCAGTTCTTC.

The chain has TRBV5-1 and TRBJ2-5, with 15 bases that match TRBD2. The CDR3 extends over 17 amino acids. V shed 4 bases and J 2 bases; nucleotides not matched to a gene: 6. Germline-derived CDR1 and CDR2 are SGHRS and YFSETQ. The CDR3, as DNA: TGCGCCAGCAGCACCGGACTAGCGGGAGGGTCACAAGAGACCCAGTACTTC. Protein: CASSTGLAGGSQETQYF.

This clone was seen a few times. This sequence joins TRBV14 and TRBJ1-2; D unclear. V lost 4 bases to trimming and J lost 7 bases, with 16 bases between them. Germline V lookup: CDR1 SGHDN, CDR2 FVKESK. The CDR3 length is 14 residues. The DNA of the CDR3 is TGTGCCAGCAGCCCCTTGGTCGGTAGAGGTGGCTACACCTTC. This translates into CASSPLVGRGGYTF.

The chain links TRBV7-2 to TRBJ2-1; D is perhaps TRBD2 (7 bases). Germline V lookup: CDR1 SGHTA, CDR2 FQGNSA. Deletions cut 2 bases from V and 3 bases from J, with 20 bases between. There are 18 residues in the CDR3. The CDR3 reads CASSLSYPAGQLYNEQFF. The CDR3 DNA sequence: TGTGCCAGCAGCTTAAGCTATCCAGCGGGACAACTCTACAATGAGCAGTTCTTC.

The chain combines TRBV5-5 with TRBJ2-7, with TRBD1 matching 8 bases. This CDR3 has 14 residues. The germline gives CDR1 SGHKS, CDR2 YYEKEE (reference sequence). Germline trimming cut 4 bases from V and 5 bases from J; bases unmatched to any gene: 8. The CDR3 nucleotides read TGTGCCAGCAGCCAGACAGGGGCCACCGACGAGCAGTACTTC. It encodes CASSQTGATDEQYF.